The 21 T cell receptor beta chains listed next were all sequenced from one sample in a study of blood T cells in healthy people across ages. A second PCR, run for about 6 to 12 cycles, used a sample-barcoded 5' primer plus a J-beta primer mix. MiXCR, applied by TCRdb to the 5' RACE reads, yields one record per CDR3 protein. Among 1.8 million or so distinct CDR3 sequences listed, about two fifths were seen once. What was sequenced was blood. The source of these receptors is a human donor in good health.

The chain is built from TRBV18 and TRBJ2-1; 8 positions match TRBD2. The CDR3 extends over 15 amino acids. Germline trimming cut 6 bases from V and 7 bases from J; bases unmatched to any gene: 11. Per germline, CDR1 KGHSH and CDR2 LQKENI. CDR3 loop: CASSFAGGRANEQFF. The CDR3, as DNA: TGTGCCAGCTCTTTCGCGGGGGGCAGGGCGAATGAGCAGTTCTTC.

This clonotype was observed once. Here the CDR3 reads CASSLGHRRQSYEQFF. The CDR3 nucleotides read TGCGCCAGCAGCTTGGGGCACAGGCGACAATCCTACGAGCAGTTCTTC. The chain recombines TRBV5-1 with TRBJ2-1, with a weak D call TRBD1 (5 bases). Germline CDR1 and CDR2: SGHRS and YFSETQ. Trimming cost V 0 bases and J 10 bases, with 20 bases left between them. There are 16 residues in the CDR3. Filled out from reference TRBV5-1 and TRBJ2-1, the complete variable domain reads KAGVTQTPRYLIKTRGQQVTLSCSPISGHRSVSWYQQTPGQGLQFLFEYFSETQRNKGNFPGRFSGRQFSNSRSEMNVSTLELGDSALYLCASSLGHRRQSYEQFFGPGTRLTVL.

The rearrangement links TRBV5-5 to TRBJ2-7; 10 bases are a match to TRBD2. The J call is in doubt because the DNA end fits TRBJ2-5 better. Germline V gene sequence: CDR1 SGHKS, CDR2 YYEKEE (reference sequence). The CDR3 contains 15 residues. The CDR3 here is CASSSPLAGAETQYF. In DNA form, the CDR3 reads TGTGCCAGCAGCTCCCCCCTAGCGGGGGCTGAGACCCAGTACTTC.

This sequence joins TRBV6-6 and TRBJ2-3; 9 positions match TRBD2. In germline, CDR1 is MNHNY, CDR2 SVGAGI (reference sequence). CDR3 length: 15 residues. Trimming removed 2 bases from V and 4 bases from J; junction bases left unmatched: 4. CDR3 nucleotides: TGTGCCAGCAGTTACGGTAGCGGGGGCGCAGATACGCAGTATTTT. Protein: CASSYGSGGADTQYF.

This rearrangement joins TRBV10-3 to TRBJ2-5; D gene ambiguous. Germline values: CDR1 ENHRY, CDR2 SYGVKD. The V and J ends lost 10 bases and 3 bases respectively, with 15 bases between them. The CDR3 consists of 13 residues. The DNA for the CDR3 is TGTGCCAACCGGGCCGCCCAAAAAGAGACCCAGTACTTC. Amino acid sequence: CANRAAQKETQYF.

The chain uses TRBV15 and TRBJ2-5; 8 nucleotides line up with TRBD2. The CDR3 runs 15 residues. Germline CDR1 and CDR2: LNHNV and YYDKDF (reference sequence). The J segment lost 3 bases and the V segment lost 1 base, leaving 4 bases of the junction unmatched. This CDR3 is CATSRGTSGKETQYF. CDR3 DNA sequence: TGTGCCACCAGCAGAGGAACTAGCGGAAAAGAGACCCAGTACTTC.

This chain connects TRBV3-1 to TRBJ2-2; TRBD2 matches at 11 bases. Germline V gene data show CDR1 as LGHDT and CDR2 as YNNKEL (reference sequence). The CDR3 is 17 amino acids. Trimming at V came to 5 bases and at J to 2 bases, leaving 7 bases not matched to a gene. The CDR3, as DNA: TGTGCCAGCAGCTTACTAACTAGCGGGGGAAACACCGGGGAGCTGTTTTTT. Translated: CASSLLTSGGNTGELFF.

The CDR3 DNA is TGCGCCAGCAGCTTGGCCATACGGCCGGACCCGAACCAAGAGACCCAGTACTTC. This encodes CASSLAIRPDPNQETQYF. The chain employs TRBV5-1 and TRBJ2-5, with no clear D. The CDR3 length is 18 residues. The ends were cut back, 0 bases at V and 0 bases at J, with 18 bases in the middle. In germline, CDR1 is SGHRS, CDR2 YFSETQ.

V is TRBV4-3 and J is TRBJ1-2; TRBD1 might be the D (6 bases). The V gene's germline CDR1 is LGHNA and CDR2 YSLEER. The CDR3 has 15 residues. The V gene lost 0 bases and the J gene lost 5 bases, with 13 bases spanning the gap. This CDR3 is CASSQDWRGGYGYTF. The CDR3 DNA is TGCGCCAGCAGCCAAGATTGGAGGGGGGGATATGGCTACACCTTC.

Comments on this clonotype: Germline is not matched at one junction end, which may reflect a read error. V gene TRBV15 combines with J gene TRBJ1-5; D gene ambiguous. The CDR3 length is 14 residues. Germline loops: CDR1 LNHNV, CDR2 YYDKDF (reference sequence). In DNA form, the CDR3 reads TGTGCCACCAGTAGAGTAATCGAGAATCAGCCCCAGCATTTT. Its translation is CATSRVIENQPQHF.

V usage is TRBV12-3 or TRBV12-4 and J usage is TRBJ2-7, with TRBD1 matching 8 bases. V trimming: 6 bases; J trimming: 7 bases; junction bases outside the gene matches: 11. The CDR3 is 14 residues long. The CDR3 is CASRLSTGAGEQYF. CDR3 DNA sequence: TGTGCCAGCAGACTCTCGACAGGGGCCGGGGAGCAGTACTTC.

The J gene is TRBJ2-7, the V gene TRBV20-1; 7 bases are shared with TRBD1. After removal of 6 bases from V and 0 bases from J, the junction contained 11 bases not matched to a gene. Germline CDR1 is DFQATT and CDR2 is SNEGSKA (reference sequence). The CDR3 covers 15 residues. In DNA form, the CDR3 reads TGCAGTGCCTCTCGACAGGGTTCCTCCTCCTACGAGCAGTACTTC. Translation: CSASRQGSSSYEQYF.

The V and J genes are TRBV20-1 and TRBJ2-1; the D call may be TRBD1 or TRBD2 (6 bases each). With 4 bases removed from V and 9 bases from J, the gap between germline ends came to 16 bases. The length of the CDR3 is 13 residues. Germline V gives CDR1 DFQATT, CDR2 SNEGSKA (reference sequence). Here the CDR3 DNA reads TGCAGTGCTATCTATCGGGGGCGCGGTGAGCAGTTCTTC. Amino acids: CSAIYRGRGEQFF.

The rearrangement uses TRBV6-2 or TRBV6-3 and TRBJ2-7; D unclear. Deletions cut 7 bases from V and 2 bases from J, with 24 bases between. The length of the CDR3 is 17 residues. CDR1 and CDR2 (germline): MNHEY, SVGEGT. The CDR3 here is CASNPGPLSIPAYEQYF. The CDR3 DNA reads as TGTGCCAGCAACCCCGGACCCCTTTCTATTCCGGCCTACGAGCAGTACTTC.

The gene calls are TRBV5-6 and TRBJ2-7, with D possibly matching TRBD1 (6 bases). Trimming left V 1 base short and J 3 bases short, with 17 bases between. The CDR3 runs to 16 residues. Per the germline V gene, CDR1 is SGHDT and CDR2 is YYEEEE. The DNA for the CDR3 is TGTGCCAGCAGCTTGTTCGACAGGACGACCTACTACGAGCAGTACTTC. The encoded protein is CASSLFDRTTYYEQYF.

This clonotype was observed many times. V is TRBV7-2 and J is TRBJ1-1, with D hard to call. CDR3 size: 13 residues. The germline CDR1 and CDR2 sequences are SGHTA and FQGNSA. Trimming removed 2 bases from V and 1 base from J, with 5 bases in between. The CDR3 bases are TGTGCCAGCAGCTTACTAGAGAACACTGAAGCTTTCTTT. This codes for CASSLLENTEAFF.

About this clonotype itself: An end of the junction does not agree with germline; a read error may underlie this. The V gene is TRBV7-2, the J gene TRBJ2-7, with D unresolved. The CDR3 consists of 12 residues. Germline V gene data show CDR1 as SGHTA and CDR2 as FQGNSA. CDR3 amino acids: CDSSLVGPEQYF. CDR3 bases: TGTGACAGCAGCTTAGTAGGTCCCGAGCAGTACTTC.

Concerning this clonotype: One end of the junction varies from germline; a read error may be responsible. The rearrangement links TRBV5-1 to TRBJ2-2, with D perhaps given as TRBD1 or TRBD2 (6 bases each). Germline V gene lookup returns CDR1 SGHRS and CDR2 YFSETQ. The CDR3 runs 16 residues. The CDR3 reads CASSLEGGLVTGELFF. The DNA of the CDR3 is TGCGCCAGCAGCTTGGAGGGGGGCCTCGTCACCGGAGAGCTGTTTTTT.

The chain uses TRBV7-8 and TRBJ1-5; D is possibly TRBD1 (5 bases). The CDR3 spans 16 residues. Germline V gene lookup returns CDR1 SGHVS and CDR2 FQNEAQ. V was trimmed by 5 bases and J by 4 bases, leaving 18 bases between them. The CDR3: CASSQLVKTVNQPQHF. The CDR3 region has the DNA TGTGCCAGCAGCCAACTGGTTAAGACAGTTAATCAGCCCCAGCATTTT.

The V and J genes are TRBV20-1 and TRBJ2-1; the D call may be TRBD1 or TRBD2 (6 bases each). The CDR3 has 15 amino acids. Trimming shortened V by 6 bases and J by 3 bases, and 18 bases separated the two germline ends. Germline values: CDR1 DFQATT, CDR2 SNEGSKA (reference sequence). In DNA form, the CDR3 reads TGCAGTGCCCACTCCGAGGGGGGAAACTACAATGAGCAGTTCTTC. As protein: CSAHSEGGNYNEQFF.

The genes are TRBV7-2 and TRBJ2-7; no firm D call. Trimming removed 1 base at V and 6 bases at J, with 10 bases between. Germline V gene lookup returns CDR1 SGHTA and CDR2 FQGNSA. The CDR3 length is 13 residues. The CDR3 sequence: CASSLVGQAEQYF. In nucleotides, the CDR3 is TGTGCCAGCAGCTTAGTTGGTCAGGCCGAGCAGTACTTC.